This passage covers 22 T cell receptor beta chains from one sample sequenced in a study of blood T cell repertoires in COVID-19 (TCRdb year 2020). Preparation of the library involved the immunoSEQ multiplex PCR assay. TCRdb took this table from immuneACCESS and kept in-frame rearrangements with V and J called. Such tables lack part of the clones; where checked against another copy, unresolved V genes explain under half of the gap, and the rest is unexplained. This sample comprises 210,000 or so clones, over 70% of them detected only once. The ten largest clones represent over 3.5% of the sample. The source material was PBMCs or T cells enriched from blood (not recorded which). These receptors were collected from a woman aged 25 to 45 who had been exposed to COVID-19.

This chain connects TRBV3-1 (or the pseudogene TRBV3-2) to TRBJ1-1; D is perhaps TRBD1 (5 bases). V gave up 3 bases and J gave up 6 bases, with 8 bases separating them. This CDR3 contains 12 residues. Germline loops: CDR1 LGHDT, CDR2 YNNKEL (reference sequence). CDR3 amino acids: CASSHGGAEAFF. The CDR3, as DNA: TGTGCCAGCAGCCACGGAGGGGCTGAAGCTTTCTTT.

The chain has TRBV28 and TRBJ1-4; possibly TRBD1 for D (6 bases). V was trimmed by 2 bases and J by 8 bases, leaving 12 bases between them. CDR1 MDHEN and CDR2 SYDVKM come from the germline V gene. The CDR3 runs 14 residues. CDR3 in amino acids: CASSLRTVIEKLFF. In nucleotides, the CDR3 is TGTGCCAGCAGTTTAAGGACAGTGATCGAAAAACTGTTTTTT.

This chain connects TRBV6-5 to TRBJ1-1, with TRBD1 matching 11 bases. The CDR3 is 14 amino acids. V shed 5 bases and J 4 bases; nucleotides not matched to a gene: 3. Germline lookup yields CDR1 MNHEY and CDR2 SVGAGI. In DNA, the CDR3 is TGTGCCAGCAGTACCGGACAGGGGGCCACTGAAGCTTTCTTT. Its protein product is CASSTGQGATEAFF.

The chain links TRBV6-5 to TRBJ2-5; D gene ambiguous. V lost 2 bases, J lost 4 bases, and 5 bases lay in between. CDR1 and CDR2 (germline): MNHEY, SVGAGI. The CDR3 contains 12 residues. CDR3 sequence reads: CASSYGRETQYF. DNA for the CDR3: TGTGCCAGCAGTTACGGGCGAGAGACCCAGTACTTC.

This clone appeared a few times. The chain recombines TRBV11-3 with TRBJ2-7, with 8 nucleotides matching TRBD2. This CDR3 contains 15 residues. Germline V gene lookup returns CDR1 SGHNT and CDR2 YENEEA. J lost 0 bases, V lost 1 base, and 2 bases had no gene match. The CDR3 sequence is CASSLAGGSSYEQYF. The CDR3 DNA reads TGTGCCAGCAGCTTAGCGGGAGGGAGCTCCTACGAGCAGTACTTC.

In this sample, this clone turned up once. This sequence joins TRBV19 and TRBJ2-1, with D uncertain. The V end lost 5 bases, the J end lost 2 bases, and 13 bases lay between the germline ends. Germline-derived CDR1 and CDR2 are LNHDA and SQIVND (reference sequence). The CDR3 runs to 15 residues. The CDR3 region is CASSPGTSPYNEQFF. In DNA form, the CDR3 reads TGTGCCAGTAGTCCGGGTACGTCTCCCTACAATGAGCAGTTCTTC.

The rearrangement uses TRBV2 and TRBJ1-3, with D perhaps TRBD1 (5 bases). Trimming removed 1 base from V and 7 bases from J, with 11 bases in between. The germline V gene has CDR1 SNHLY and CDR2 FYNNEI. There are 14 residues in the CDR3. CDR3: CASSEVGRDNTIYF. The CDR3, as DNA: TGTGCCAGCAGTGAAGTCGGCAGGGATAACACCATATATTTT.

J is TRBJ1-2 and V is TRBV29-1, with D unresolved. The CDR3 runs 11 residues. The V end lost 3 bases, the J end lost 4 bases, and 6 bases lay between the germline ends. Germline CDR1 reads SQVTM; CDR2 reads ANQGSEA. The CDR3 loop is CSVDRSYGYTF. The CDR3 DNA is TGCAGCGTTGACCGTTCCTATGGCTACACCTTC.

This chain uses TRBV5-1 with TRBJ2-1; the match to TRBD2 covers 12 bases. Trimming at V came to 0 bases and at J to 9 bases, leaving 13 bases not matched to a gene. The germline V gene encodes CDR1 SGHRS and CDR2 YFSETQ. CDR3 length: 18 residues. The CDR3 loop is CASSLGASGRASIGEQFF. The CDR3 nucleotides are TGCGCCAGCAGCTTGGGGGCTAGCGGGAGGGCCAGTATTGGTGAGCAGTTCTTC.

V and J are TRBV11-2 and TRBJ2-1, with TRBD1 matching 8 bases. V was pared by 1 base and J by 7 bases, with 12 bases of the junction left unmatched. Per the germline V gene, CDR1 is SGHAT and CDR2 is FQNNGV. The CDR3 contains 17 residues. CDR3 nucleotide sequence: TGTGCCAGCAGCTTAGTCATCTGGACAGGGAAGGATAATGAGCAGTTCTTC. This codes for CASSLVIWTGKDNEQFF.

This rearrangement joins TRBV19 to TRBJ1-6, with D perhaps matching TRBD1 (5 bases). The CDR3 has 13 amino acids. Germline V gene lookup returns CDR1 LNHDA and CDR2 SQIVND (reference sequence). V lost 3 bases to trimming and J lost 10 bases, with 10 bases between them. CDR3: CASSIQRQSPLHF. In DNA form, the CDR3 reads TGTGCCAGTAGTATTCAGAGACAGTCACCCCTCCACTTT.

DNA for the CDR3: TGTGCCAGCAGCCACAGTAGCGGGAGGCTTCAAGAGACCCAGTACTTC. Its protein product is CASSHSSGRLQETQYF. V gene TRBV3-1 (or the pseudogene TRBV3-2) combines with J gene TRBJ2-5, with 10 bases aligning to TRBD2. Per the germline V gene, CDR1 is LGHDT and CDR2 is YNNKEL (reference sequence). The CDR3 length is 16 residues. V trimming: 3 bases; J trimming: 2 bases; junction bases outside the gene matches: 6.

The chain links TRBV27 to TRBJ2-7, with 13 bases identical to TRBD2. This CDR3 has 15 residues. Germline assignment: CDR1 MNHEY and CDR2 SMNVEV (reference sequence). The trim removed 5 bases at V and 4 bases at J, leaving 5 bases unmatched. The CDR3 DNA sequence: TGTGCCAGCAGTCTCCGGACTAGCGGGAGTTACGAGCAGTACTTC. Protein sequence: CASSLRTSGSYEQYF.

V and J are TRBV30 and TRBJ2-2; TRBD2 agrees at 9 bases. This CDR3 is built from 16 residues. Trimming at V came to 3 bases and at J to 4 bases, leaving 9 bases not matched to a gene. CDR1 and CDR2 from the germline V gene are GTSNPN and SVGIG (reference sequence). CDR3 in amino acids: CAWRRGLAGSTGELFF. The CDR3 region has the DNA TGTGCCTGGAGGCGGGGACTAGCAGGTAGCACCGGGGAGCTGTTTTTT.

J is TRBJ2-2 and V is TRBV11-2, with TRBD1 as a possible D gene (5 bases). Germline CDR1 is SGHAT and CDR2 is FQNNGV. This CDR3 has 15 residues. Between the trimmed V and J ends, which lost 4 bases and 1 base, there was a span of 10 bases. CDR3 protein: CASSSRQRNTGELFF. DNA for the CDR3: TGTGCCAGCAGCTCCCGACAGAGGAACACCGGGGAGCTGTTTTTT.

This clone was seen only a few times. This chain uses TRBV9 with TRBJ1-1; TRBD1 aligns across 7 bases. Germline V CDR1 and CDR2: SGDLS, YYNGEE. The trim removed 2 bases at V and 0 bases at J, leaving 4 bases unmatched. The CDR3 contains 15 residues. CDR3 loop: CASSVEGQLNTEAFF. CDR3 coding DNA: TGTGCCAGCAGCGTCGAGGGACAGTTGAACACTGAAGCTTTCTTT.

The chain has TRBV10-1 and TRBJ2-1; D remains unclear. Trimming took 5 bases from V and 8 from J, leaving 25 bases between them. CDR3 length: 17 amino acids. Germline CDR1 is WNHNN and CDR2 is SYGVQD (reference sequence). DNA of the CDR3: TGCGCCAGCAGTCCGGGTGCCGGAGAGCCCAAAGAACATGAGCAGTTCTTC. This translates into CASSPGAGEPKEHEQFF.

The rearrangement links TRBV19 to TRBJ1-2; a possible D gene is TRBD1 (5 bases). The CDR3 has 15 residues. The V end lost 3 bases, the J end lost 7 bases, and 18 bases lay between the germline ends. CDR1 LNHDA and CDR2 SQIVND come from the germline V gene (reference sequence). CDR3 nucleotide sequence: TGTGCCAGTAGTATCCTCCTCCAGGGTCAATCTGGCTACACCTTC. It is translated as CASSILLQGQSGYTF. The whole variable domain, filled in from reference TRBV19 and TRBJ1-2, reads DGGITQSPKYLFRKEGQNVTLSCEQNLNHDAMYWYRQDPGQGLRLIYYSQIVNDFQKGDIAEGYSVSREKKESFPLTVTSAQKNPTAFYLCASSILLQGQSGYTFGSGTRLTVV.

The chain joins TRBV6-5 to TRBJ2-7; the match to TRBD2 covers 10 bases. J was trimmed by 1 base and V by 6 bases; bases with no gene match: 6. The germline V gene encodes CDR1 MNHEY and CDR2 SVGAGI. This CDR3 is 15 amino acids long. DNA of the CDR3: TGTGCCAGCAGCCCCCAACTAGCGGGATCCTACGAGCAGTACTTC. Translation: CASSPQLAGSYEQYF.

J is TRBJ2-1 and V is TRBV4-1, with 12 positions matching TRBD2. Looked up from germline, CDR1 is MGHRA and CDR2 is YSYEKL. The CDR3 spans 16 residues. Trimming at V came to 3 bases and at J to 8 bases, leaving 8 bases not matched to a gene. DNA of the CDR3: TGCGCCAGCAGCCATCAGACTAGCGGGAGACTCTATGAGCAGTTCTTC. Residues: CASSHQTSGRLYEQFF.

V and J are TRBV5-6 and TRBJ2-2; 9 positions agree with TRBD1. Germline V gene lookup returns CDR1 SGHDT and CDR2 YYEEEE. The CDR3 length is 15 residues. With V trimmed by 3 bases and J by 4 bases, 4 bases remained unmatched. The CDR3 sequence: CASSWRTGVTGELFF. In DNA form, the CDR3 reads TGTGCCAGCAGCTGGCGGACAGGGGTCACCGGGGAGCTGTTTTTT. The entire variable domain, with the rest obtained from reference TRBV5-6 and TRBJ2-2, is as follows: DAGVTQSPTHLIKTRGQQVTLRCSPKSGHDTVSWYQQALGQGPQFIFQYYEEEERQRGNFPDRFSGHQFPNYSSELNVNALLLGDSALYLCASSWRTGVTGELFFGEGSRLTVL.

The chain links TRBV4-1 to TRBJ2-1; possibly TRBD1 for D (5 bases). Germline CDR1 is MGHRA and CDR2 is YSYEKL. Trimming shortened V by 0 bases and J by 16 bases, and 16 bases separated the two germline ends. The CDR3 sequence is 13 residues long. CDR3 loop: CASSQDYPGPRFF. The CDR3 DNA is TGCGCCAGCAGCCAAGATTATCCAGGGCCCCGATTCTTC.